These T cell receptor beta chains were read from a single sample in a study of regulatory T cells in long-lasting Graves disease. Via MiXCR, TCRdb re-called the multiplex PCR reads, giving one row per CDR3 protein. The sample lists some 220,000 distinct CDR3 sequences, roughly a fifth occurring once. In addition, the sample was reused for a study of T cells in Graves' hyperthyroidism and ophthalmopathy.

The material was peripheral blood mononuclear cells (PBMCs), obtained at new diagnosis, from a patient treated with antithyroid drugs. These receptors came from a woman aged 25 to 39 with Graves disease. CDR3s include the opening cysteine and the closing phenylalanine or tryptophan. D genes are given only for firm matches. Clone sizes are given selectively: once, few, many, or a class where the clone is expanded.

clone_size: many; v_call: TRBV29-1; d_call: TRBD1; j_call: TRBJ2-7; cdr3_aa: CSVEDGDRASYEQYF; cdr3_nt: TGCAGCGTTGAAGATGGGGACAGGGCTTCCTACGAGCAGTACTTC
clone_size: NA; v_call: TRBV6-5; d_call: TRBD1; j_call: TRBJ1-6; cdr3_aa: CASSYDRAESPLHF; cdr3_nt: TGTGCCAGCAGTTACGACAGGGCAGAATCACCCCTCCACTTT
clone_size: NA; v_call: TRBV4-1; d_call: NA; j_call: TRBJ1-4; cdr3_aa: CASSQGRSEKLFF; cdr3_nt: TGTGCCAGCAGCCAAGGGCGGAGTGAAAAACTGTTTTTT
clone_size: many; v_call: TRBV4-1; d_call: TRBD1; j_call: TRBJ1-4; cdr3_aa: CASSPDNAGGVNREKLFF; cdr3_nt: TGCGCCAGCAGCCCCGATAACGCAGGGGGTGTTAATCGGGAAAAACTGTTTTTT
clone_size: many; v_call: TRBV27; d_call: NA; j_call: TRBJ2-1; cdr3_aa: CASSDRLGARNEQFF; cdr3_nt: TGTGCCAGCAGCGACAGGTTAGGGGCAAGGAATGAGCAGTTCTTC
clone_size: NA; v_call: TRBV6-5; d_call: NA; j_call: TRBJ2-5; cdr3_aa: CASSYSNLAPQTQYF; cdr3_nt: TGTGCCAGCAGTTACTCGAATCTGGCCCCACAGACCCAGTACTTC
clone_size: many; v_call: TRBV27; d_call: TRBD2; j_call: TRBJ2-3; cdr3_aa: CASSSGLAVDTQYF; cdr3_nt: TGTGCCAGCAGCTCGGGACTAGCGGTGGATACGCAGTATTTT
clone_size: NA; v_call: TRBV28; d_call: NA; j_call: TRBJ2-7; cdr3_aa: CASSSRTPHEQYF; cdr3_nt: TGTGCCAGCAGTTCCAGGACCCCCCACGAGCAGTACTTC
clone_size: NA; v_call: TRBV15; d_call: TRBD2; j_call: TRBJ2-5; cdr3_aa: CATSPAKLAGGAQETQYF; cdr3_nt: TGTGCCACCAGCCCCGCCAAACTAGCGGGGGGGGCCCAAGAGACCCAGTACTTC
clone_size: few; v_call: TRBV4-1; d_call: NA; j_call: TRBJ2-7; cdr3_aa: CASSPQSPPYEQYF; cdr3_nt: TGCGCCAGCAGCCCCCAGAGCCCACCCTACGAGCAGTACTTC
clone_size: many; v_call: TRBV6-1; d_call: TRBD1; j_call: TRBJ2-7; cdr3_aa: CASAGTGRSYEQYF; cdr3_nt: TGTGCCAGTGCCGGGACAGGGAGATCCTACGAGCAGTACTTC
clone_size: few; v_call: TRBV19; d_call: NA; j_call: TRBJ1-2; cdr3_aa: CASKRDLIPRGGYTF; cdr3_nt: TGTGCCAGTAAGCGCGACTTAATTCCTAGGGGTGGCTACACCTTC
clone_size: few; v_call: TRBV6-2/TRBV6-3; d_call: NA; j_call: TRBJ1-6; cdr3_aa: CASSYSSGLRSPLHF; cdr3_nt: TGTGCCAGCAGTTACTCCTCCGGGTTGCGTTCACCCCTCCACTTT
clone_size: many; v_call: TRBV6-1; d_call: NA; j_call: TRBJ1-4; cdr3_aa: CASSGQSNEKLFF; cdr3_nt: TGTGCCAGCAGTGGACAGTCTAATGAAAAACTGTTTTTT
clone_size: many; v_call: TRBV11-3; d_call: NA; j_call: TRBJ2-7; cdr3_aa: CASSSTGTGPYEQYF; cdr3_nt: TGTGCCAGCAGCTCGACCGGGACGGGACCCTACGAGCAGTACTTC
clone_size: NA; v_call: TRBV27; d_call: NA; j_call: TRBJ1-1; cdr3_aa: CASSSWTAMNTEAFF; cdr3_nt: TGTGCCAGCAGTTCCTGGACGGCCATGAACACTGAAGCTTTCTTT
clone_size: many; v_call: TRBV7-9; d_call: NA; j_call: TRBJ2-6; cdr3_aa: CASSPTSGANVLTF; cdr3_nt: TGTGCCAGCAGCCCCACGTCTGGGGCCAACGTCCTGACTTTC
clone_size: few; v_call: TRBV5-1; d_call: NA; j_call: TRBJ2-3; cdr3_aa: CASSLTTGGDTQYF; cdr3_nt: TGCGCCAGCAGTCTGACGACGGGCGGGGATACGCAGTATTTT
clone_size: few; v_call: TRBV27; d_call: NA; j_call: TRBJ2-6; cdr3_aa: CASSLSISGANVLTF; cdr3_nt: TGTGCCAGCAGTTTATCTATCTCTGGGGCCAACGTCCTGACTTTC
clone_size: many; v_call: TRBV28; d_call: NA; j_call: TRBJ2-6; cdr3_aa: CASRGGANVLTF; cdr3_nt: TGTGCCAGCAGGGGGGGGGCCAACGTCCTGACTTTC
clone_size: NA; v_call: TRBV11-2; d_call: TRBD2; j_call: TRBJ2-3; cdr3_aa: CASSLVAGVSDTQYF; cdr3_nt: TGTGCCAGCAGCTTAGTCGCGGGAGTATCAGATACGCAGTATTTT
clone_size: many; v_call: TRBV27; d_call: NA; j_call: TRBJ2-3; cdr3_aa: CASSLQGRGTDTQYF; cdr3_nt: TGTGCCAGCAGTCTACAGGGAAGGGGGACAGATACGCAGTATTTT
clone_size: many; v_call: TRBV24-1; d_call: NA; j_call: TRBJ2-2; cdr3_aa: CATSDFGGTGELFF; cdr3_nt: TGTGCCACCAGTGATTTTGGGGGAACCGGGGAGCTGTTTTTT
clone_size: many; v_call: TRBV11-2; d_call: NA; j_call: TRBJ1-2; cdr3_aa: CASSAEQGSNYGYTF; cdr3_nt: TGTGCCAGCAGCGCCGAACAGGGCTCTAACTATGGCTACACCTTC
clone_size: many; v_call: TRBV28; d_call: TRBD1; j_call: TRBJ1-1; cdr3_aa: CASGTGILAEAFF; cdr3_nt: TGTGCCAGCGGGACAGGGATTCTCGCTGAAGCTTTCTTT
clone_size: many; v_call: TRBV28; d_call: TRBD2; j_call: TRBJ2-2; cdr3_aa: CATMFSAGGLHGELFF; cdr3_nt: TGTGCCACTATGTTCTCGGCGGGAGGTTTGCACGGGGAGCTGTTTTTT
clone_size: many; v_call: TRBV7-8; d_call: NA; j_call: TRBJ2-3; cdr3_aa: CASSQTFTDTQYF; cdr3_nt: TGTGCCAGCAGCCAAACATTCACAGATACGCAGTATTTT